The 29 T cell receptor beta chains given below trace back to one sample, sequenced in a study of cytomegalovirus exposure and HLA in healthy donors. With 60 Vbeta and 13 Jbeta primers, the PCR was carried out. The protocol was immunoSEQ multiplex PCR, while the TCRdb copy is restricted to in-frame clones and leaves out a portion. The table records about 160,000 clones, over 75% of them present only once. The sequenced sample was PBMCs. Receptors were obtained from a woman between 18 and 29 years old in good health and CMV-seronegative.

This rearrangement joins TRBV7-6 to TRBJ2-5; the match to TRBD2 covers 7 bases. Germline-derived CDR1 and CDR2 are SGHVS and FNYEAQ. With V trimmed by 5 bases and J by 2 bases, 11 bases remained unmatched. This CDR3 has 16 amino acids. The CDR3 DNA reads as TGTGCCAGCAGCCCGAACCCTAGCGGAATACAAGAGACCCAGTACTTC. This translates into CASSPNPSGIQETQYF.

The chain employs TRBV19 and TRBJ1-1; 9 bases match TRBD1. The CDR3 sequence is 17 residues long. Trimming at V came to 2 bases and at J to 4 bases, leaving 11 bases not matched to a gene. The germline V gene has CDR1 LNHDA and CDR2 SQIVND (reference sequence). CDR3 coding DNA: TGTGCCAGTAGTATATTGGACAGGGGTGTCGTCAGCACTGAAGCTTTCTTT. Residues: CASSILDRGVVSTEAFF.

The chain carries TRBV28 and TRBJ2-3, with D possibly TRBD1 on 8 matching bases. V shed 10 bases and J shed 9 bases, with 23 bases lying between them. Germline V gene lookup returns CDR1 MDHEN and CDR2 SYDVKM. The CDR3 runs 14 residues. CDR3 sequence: CATPQDRAGETQYF. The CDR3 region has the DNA TGTGCCACCCCTCAGGACAGGGCGGGGGAAACGCAGTATTTT. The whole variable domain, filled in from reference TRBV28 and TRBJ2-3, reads DVKVTQSSRYLVKRTGEKVFLECVQDMDHENMFWYRQDPGLGLRLIYFSYDVKMKEKGDIPEGYSVSREKKERFSLILESASTNQTSMYLCATPQDRAGETQYFGPGTRLTVL.

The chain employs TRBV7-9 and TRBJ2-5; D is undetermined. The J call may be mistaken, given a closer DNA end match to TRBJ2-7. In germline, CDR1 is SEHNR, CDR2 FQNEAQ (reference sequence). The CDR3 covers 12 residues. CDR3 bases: TGTGCCAGCAGCTTAGTGTTGGGCGAGCAGTACTTC. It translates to CASSLVLGEQYF.

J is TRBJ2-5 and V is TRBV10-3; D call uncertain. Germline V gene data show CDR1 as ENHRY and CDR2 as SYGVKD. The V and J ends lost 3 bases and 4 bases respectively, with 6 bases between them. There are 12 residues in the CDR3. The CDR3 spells CAISDPRETQYF. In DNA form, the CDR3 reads TGTGCCATCAGTGACCCGAGAGAGACCCAGTACTTC.

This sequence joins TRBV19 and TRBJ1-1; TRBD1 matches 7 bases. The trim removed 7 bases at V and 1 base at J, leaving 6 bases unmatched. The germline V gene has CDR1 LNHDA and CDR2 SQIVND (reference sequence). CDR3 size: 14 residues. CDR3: CASTMGQPNTEAFF. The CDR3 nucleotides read TGTGCCAGTACTATGGGACAGCCGAACACTGAAGCTTTCTTT.

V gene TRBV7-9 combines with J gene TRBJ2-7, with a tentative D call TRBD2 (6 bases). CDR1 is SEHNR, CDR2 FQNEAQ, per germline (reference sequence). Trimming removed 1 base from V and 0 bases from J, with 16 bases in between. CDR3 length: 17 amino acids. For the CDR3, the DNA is TGTGCCAGCAGCTTAGGATCAGCAGGGCGGGGCTCCTACGAGCAGTACTTC. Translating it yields CASSLGSAGRGSYEQYF.

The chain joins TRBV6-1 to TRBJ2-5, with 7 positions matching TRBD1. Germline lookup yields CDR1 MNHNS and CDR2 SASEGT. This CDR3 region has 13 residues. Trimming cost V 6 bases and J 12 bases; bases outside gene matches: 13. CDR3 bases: TGTGCCAGCAGAGAGTCCCGGGACAGCAAGAAGTACTTC. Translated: CASRESRDSKKYF.

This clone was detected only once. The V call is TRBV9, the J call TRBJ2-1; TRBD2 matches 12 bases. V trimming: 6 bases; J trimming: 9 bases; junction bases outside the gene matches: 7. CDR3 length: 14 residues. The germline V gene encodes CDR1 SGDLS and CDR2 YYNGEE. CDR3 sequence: CASNPTSGSGEQFF. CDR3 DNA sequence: TGTGCCAGCAACCCGACTAGCGGGAGCGGTGAGCAGTTCTTC.

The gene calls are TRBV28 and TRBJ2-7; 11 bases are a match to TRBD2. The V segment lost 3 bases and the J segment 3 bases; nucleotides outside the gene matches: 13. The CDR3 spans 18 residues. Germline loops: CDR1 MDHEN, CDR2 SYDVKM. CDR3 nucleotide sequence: TGTGCCAGCAGTTTTCCCGACTCCGGCCTAGCGGGAGGCTACGAGCAGTACTTC. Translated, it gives CASSFPDSGLAGGYEQYF. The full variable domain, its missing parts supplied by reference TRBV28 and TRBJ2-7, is DVKVTQSSRYLVKRTGEKVFLECVQDMDHENMFWYRQDPGLGLRLIYFSYDVKMKEKGDIPEGYSVSREKKERFSLILESASTNQTSMYLCASSFPDSGLAGGYEQYFGPGTRLTVT.

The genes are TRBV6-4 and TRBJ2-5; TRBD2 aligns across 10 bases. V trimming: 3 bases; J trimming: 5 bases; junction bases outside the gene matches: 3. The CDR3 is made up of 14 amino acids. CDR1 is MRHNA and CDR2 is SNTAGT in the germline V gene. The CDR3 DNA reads TGTGCCAGCAGTGAGGCTAGCGGGAGTGAGACCCAGTACTTC. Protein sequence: CASSEASGSETQYF.

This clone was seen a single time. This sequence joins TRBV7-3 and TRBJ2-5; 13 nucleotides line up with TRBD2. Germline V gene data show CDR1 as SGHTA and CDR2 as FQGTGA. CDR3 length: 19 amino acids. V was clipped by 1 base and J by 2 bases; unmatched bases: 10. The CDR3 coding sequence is TGTGCCAGCAGCTTAAAGGAACTTGGACTAGCGGGAGATCAAGAGACCCAGTACTTC. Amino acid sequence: CASSLKELGLAGDQETQYF. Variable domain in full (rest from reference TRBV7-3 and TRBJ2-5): GAGVSQTPSNKVTEKGKYVELRCDPISGHTALYWYRQSLGQGPEFLIYFQGTGAADDSGLPNDRFFAVRPEGSVSTLKIQRTERGDSAVYLCASSLKELGLAGDQETQYFGPGTRLLVL.

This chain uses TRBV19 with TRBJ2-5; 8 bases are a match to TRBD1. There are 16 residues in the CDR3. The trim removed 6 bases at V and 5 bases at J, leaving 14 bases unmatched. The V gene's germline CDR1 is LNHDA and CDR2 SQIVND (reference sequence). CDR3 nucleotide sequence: TGTGCCAGTAGCCTCTCACTCAGGGGGCAAGAGGAGACCCAGTACTTC. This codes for CASSLSLRGQEETQYF.

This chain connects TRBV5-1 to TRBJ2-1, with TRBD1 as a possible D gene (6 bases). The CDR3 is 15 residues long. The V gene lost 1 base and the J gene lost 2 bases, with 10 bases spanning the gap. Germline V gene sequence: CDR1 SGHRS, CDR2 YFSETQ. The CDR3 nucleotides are TGCGCCAGCAGCTTGCAACAGGGACCCTACAATGAGCAGTTCTTC. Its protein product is CASSLQQGPYNEQFF. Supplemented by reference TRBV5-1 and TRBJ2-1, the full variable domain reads KAGVTQTPRYLIKTRGQQVTLSCSPISGHRSVSWYQQTPGQGLQFLFEYFSETQRNKGNFPGRFSGRQFSNSRSEMNVSTLELGDSALYLCASSLQQGPYNEQFFGPGTRLTVL.

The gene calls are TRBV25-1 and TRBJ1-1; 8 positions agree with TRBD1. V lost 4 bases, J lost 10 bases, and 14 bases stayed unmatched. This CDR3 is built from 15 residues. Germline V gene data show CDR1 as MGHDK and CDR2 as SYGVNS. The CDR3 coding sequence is TGTGCCAGCAGTGGCGCTTTGACAGGGGTATTAGGAGCTTTCTTT. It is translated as CASSGALTGVLGAFF.

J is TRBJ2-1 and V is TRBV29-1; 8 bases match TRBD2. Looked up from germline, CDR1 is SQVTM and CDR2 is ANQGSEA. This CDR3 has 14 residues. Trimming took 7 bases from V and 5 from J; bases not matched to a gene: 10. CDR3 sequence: CSAWSGGRHNEQFF. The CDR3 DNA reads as TGCAGCGCCTGGAGCGGGGGCCGACACAATGAGCAGTTCTTC.

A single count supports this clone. The CDR3 DNA is TGTGCCAGCACCGGGGGGGGCTCCTACAATGAGCAGTTCTTC. Its translation is CASTGGGSYNEQFF. The chain combines TRBV2 with TRBJ2-1; 8 positions agree with TRBD2. V shed 7 bases, J shed 0 bases, and the junction held 2 bases outside the gene matches. There are 14 residues in the CDR3. Looked up from germline, CDR1 is SNHLY and CDR2 is FYNNEI.

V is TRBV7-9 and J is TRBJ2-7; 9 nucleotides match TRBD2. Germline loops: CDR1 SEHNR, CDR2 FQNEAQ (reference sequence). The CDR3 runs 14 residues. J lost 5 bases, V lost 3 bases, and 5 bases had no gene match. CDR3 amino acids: CASSLTSGLHEQYF. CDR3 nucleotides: TGTGCCAGCAGCTTGACTAGCGGTCTCCACGAGCAGTACTTC.

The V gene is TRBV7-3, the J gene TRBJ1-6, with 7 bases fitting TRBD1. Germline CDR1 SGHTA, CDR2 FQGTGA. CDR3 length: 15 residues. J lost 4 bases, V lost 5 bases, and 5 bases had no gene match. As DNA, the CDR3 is TGTGCCAGCAGCCCAGGGGGACGGTATAATTCACCCCTCCACTTT. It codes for CASSPGGRYNSPLHF. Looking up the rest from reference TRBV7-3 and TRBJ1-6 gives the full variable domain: GAGVSQTPSNKVTEKGKYVELRCDPISGHTALYWYRQSLGQGPEFLIYFQGTGAADDSGLPNDRFFAVRPEGSVSTLKIQRTERGDSAVYLCASSPGGRYNSPLHFGNGTRLTVT.

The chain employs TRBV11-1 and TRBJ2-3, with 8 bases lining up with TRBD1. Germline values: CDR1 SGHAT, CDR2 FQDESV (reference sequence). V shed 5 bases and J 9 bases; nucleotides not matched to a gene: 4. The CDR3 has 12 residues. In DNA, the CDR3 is TGTGCCAGCAGCCGACAGGGGTGGACGCAGTATTTT. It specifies CASSRQGWTQYF.

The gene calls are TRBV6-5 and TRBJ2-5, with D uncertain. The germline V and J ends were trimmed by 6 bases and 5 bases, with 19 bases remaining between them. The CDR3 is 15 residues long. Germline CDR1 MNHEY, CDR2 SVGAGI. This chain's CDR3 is CASSHGYGPGETQYF. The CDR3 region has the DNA TGTGCCAGCAGCCACGGATATGGGCCAGGCGAGACCCAGTACTTC.

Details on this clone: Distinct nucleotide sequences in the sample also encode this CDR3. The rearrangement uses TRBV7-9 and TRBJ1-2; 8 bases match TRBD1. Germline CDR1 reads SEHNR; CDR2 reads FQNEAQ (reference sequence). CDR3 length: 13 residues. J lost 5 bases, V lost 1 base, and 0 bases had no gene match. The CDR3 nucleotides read TGTGCCAGCAGCTTAGGGACAGGGTATGGCTACACCTTC. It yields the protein CASSLGTGYGYTF.

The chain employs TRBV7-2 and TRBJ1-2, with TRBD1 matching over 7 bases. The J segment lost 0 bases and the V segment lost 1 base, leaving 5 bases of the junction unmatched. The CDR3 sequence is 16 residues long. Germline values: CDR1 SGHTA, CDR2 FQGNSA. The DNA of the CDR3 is TGTGCCAGCAGCTTAGGAGGGACAGCAGCTAACTATGGCTACACCTTC. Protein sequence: CASSLGGTAANYGYTF.

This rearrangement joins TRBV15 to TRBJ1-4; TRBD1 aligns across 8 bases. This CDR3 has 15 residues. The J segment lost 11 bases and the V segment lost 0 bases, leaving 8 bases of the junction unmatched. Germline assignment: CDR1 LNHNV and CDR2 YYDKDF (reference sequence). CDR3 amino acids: CATSRDRAGGGKLFF. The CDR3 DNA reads TGTGCCACCAGCAGAGATAGGGCAGGGGGCGGGAAACTGTTTTTT.

The CDR3 loop reads CASSSGIVRGELFF. CDR3 nucleotide sequence: TGTGCCAGCAGCTCAGGAATAGTAAGAGGGGAGCTGTTTTTT. The V gene is TRBV5-4, the J gene TRBJ2-2; D remains unclear. This CDR3 contains 14 residues. Trimming stripped 3 bases from V and 8 bases from J, with 14 bases between. Germline V lookup: CDR1 SGHNT, CDR2 YYREEE (reference sequence). The entire variable domain, with the rest obtained from reference TRBV5-4 and TRBJ2-2, is as follows: ETGVTQSPTHLIKTRGQQVTLRCSSQSGHNTVSWYQQALGQGPQFIFQYYREEENGRGNFPPRFSGLQFPNYSSELNVNALELDDSALYLCASSSGIVRGELFFGEGSRLTVL.

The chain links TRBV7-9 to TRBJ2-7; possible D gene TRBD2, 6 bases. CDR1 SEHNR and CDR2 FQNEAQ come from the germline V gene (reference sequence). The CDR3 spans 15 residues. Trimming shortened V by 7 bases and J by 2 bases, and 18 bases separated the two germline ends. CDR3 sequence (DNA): TGTGCCAGCAACCCCATGCGGGGTAAAGCCTACGAGCAGTACTTC. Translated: CASNPMRGKAYEQYF.

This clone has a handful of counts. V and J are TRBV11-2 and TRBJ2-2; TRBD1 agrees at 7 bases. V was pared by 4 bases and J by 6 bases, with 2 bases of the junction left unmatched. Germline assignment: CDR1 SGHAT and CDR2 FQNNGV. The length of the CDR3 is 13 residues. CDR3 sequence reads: CASSSGGAGELFF. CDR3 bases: TGTGCCAGCAGCTCAGGGGGAGCCGGGGAGCTGTTTTTT.

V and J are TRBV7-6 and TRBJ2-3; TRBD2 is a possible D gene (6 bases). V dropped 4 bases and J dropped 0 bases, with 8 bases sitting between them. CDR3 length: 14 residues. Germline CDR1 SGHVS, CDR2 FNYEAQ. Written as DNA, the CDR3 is TGTGCCAGCAGCTGGGGGACTAGCACAGATACGCAGTATTTT. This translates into CASSWGTSTDTQYF. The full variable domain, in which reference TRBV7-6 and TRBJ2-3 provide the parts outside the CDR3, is GAGVSQSPRYKVTKRGQDVALRCDPISGHVSLYWYRQALGQGPEFLTYFNYEAQQDKSGLPNDRFSAERPEGSISTLTIQRTEQRDSAMYRCASSWGTSTDTQYFGPGTRLTVL.

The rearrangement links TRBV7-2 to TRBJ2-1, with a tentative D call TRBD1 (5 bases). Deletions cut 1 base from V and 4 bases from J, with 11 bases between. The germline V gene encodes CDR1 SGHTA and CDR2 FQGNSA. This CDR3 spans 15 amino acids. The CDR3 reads CASSLDVGPYNEQFF. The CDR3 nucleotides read TGTGCCAGCAGCTTAGATGTGGGGCCGTACAATGAGCAGTTCTTC.